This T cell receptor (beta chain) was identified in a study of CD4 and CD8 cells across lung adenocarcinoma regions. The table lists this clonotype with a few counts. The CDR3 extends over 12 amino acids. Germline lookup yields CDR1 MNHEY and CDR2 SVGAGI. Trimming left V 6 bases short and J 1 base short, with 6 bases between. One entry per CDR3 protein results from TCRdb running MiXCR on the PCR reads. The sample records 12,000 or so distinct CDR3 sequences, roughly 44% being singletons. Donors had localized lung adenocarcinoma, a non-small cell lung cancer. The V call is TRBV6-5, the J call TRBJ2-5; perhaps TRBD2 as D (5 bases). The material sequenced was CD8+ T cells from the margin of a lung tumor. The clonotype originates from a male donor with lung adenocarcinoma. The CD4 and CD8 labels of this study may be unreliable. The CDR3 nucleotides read TGTGCCAGCAGCCGGGGCCAAGAGACCCAGTACTTC. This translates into CASSRGQETQYF.